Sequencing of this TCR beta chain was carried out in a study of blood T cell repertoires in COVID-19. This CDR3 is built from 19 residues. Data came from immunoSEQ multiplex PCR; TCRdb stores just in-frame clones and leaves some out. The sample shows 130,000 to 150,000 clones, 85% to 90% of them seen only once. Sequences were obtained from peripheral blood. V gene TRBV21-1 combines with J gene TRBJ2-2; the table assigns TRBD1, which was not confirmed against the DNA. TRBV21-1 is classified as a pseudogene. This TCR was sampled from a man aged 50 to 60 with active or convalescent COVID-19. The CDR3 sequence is CASSKGLGRGTANTGELFF. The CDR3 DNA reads TGTGCCAGCAGCAAAGGCCTGGGTCGGGGGACAGCGAACACCGGGGAGCTGTTTTTT.